These T cell receptor beta chains were read from a single sample in a study of monozygotic twins with inflammatory bowel disease. TCRdb re-analyzed the 5' RACE reads; it lists each CDR3 protein once, without DNA. The sample's table shows some 300,000 distinct CDR3 sequences. Sequencing used blood. The origin of the receptors is a human donor with ulcerative colitis or Crohn's disease, or a healthy co-twin of an affected twin (not recorded which). Both conserved end residues are part of each CDR3.

v_call,j_call,cdr3_aa
TRBV29-1,TRBJ2-5,CSVVEVETQYF
TRBV28,TRBJ2-7,CASSLPLAGFSYEQYF
TRBV5-1,TRBJ1-2,CASSLTSTGYGYTF
TRBV6-5,TRBJ2-4,CASSYFRVLAKNIQYF
TRBV7-9,TRBJ2-1,CASARRGLAENEQFF
TRBV7-9,TRBJ2-5,CASSFAGAETQYF
TRBV11-2,TRBJ2-3,CASSLDLGGTQYF
TRBV6-2/TRBV6-3,TRBJ1-2,CASSPPQVFFYGYTF
TRBV20-1,TRBJ1-5,CSAPDLGPNQPQHF
TRBV7-9,TRBJ2-7,CASSLVRKGLDEQYF
TRBV28,TRBJ1-1,CASSRAYRGLGNTEAFF
TRBV2,TRBJ2-3,CASSDFSWGTDTQYF
TRBV15,TRBJ2-7,CATSSKLVYEQYF
TRBV27,TRBJ2-7,CASSPWTSLDEQYF
TRBV7-2,TRBJ2-3,CASSSQSSIAADTQYF
TRBV5-1,TRBJ2-7,CASSATKTSDSYEQYF
TRBV19,TRBJ2-1,CASSIPNEQFF
TRBV4-2,TRBJ2-3,CASSQEVLEDYRYF
TRBV20-1,TRBJ1-5,CSAGKGQNSNQPQHF
TRBV6-2/TRBV6-3,TRBJ2-2,CASSPVRSTGELFF
TRBV27,TRBJ2-3,CASSKLAGGDTQYF
TRBV5-1,TRBJ2-3,CASSPGTGWKDMQYF
TRBV5-1,TRBJ2-7,CASSLEGQGFYEQYF
TRBV6-6,TRBJ1-4,CASNAPGQSQLFF
TRBV28,TRBJ1-2,CASSLPKGVSGYTF
TRBV18,TRBJ2-7,CASGQVSSYEQYF
TRBV7-3,TRBJ2-1,CASSPATAPIEQFF
TRBV12-3/TRBV12-4,TRBJ2-1,CASSFMDEQFF
TRBV3-1,TRBJ2-7,CASSQGQGGYEQYF
TRBV29-1,TRBJ1-1,CSVGRGAEAFF